One and the same sample provided the 2 T cell receptor beta chains below, sequenced in a study of control samples from healthy donors and cancer patients. Repertoires were generated with immunoSEQ multiplex PCR, while TCRdb's copy carries only in-frame clones and drops some. Among under 200,000 clones listed, 90% to 95% were seen once. Sequencing was done on a sample of PBMCs. The receptors come from a man aged 60 to 75 with colorectal cancer.

Regarding this clone: The sample holds other DNA sequences that translate to the same CDR3. The chain recombines TRBV5-1 with TRBJ2-7; 8 bases align to TRBD1. The V gene's germline CDR1 is SGHRS and CDR2 YFSETQ. The CDR3 extends over 14 amino acids. With V trimmed by 0 bases and J by 4 bases, 3 bases remained unmatched. For the CDR3, the DNA is TGCGCCAGCAGCTTGGGTCAGGGGGCTTACGAGCAGTACTTC. It specifies CASSLGQGAYEQYF.

V usage is TRBV5-6 and J usage is TRBJ2-3; a weak D match, TRBD1 (6 bases). Germline CDR1 SGHDT, CDR2 YYEEEE. The CDR3 is made up of 13 amino acids. Between the trimmed V and J ends, which lost 9 bases and 0 bases, there was a span of 11 bases. Here the CDR3 DNA reads TGTGCCACAGGGGTGGGTAGCACAGATACGCAGTATTTT. Translated, it gives CATGVGSTDTQYF.